This entry lists 23 T cell receptor beta chains sequenced from one sample in a study of cytomegalovirus exposure and HLA in healthy donors listed by TCRdb under 2017. Libraries were made using the immunoSEQ multiplex PCR assay. As stored in TCRdb, this immuneACCESS dataset retains in-frame rearrangements with V and J assigned. A fraction of the clones does not appear; measured against another copy, unresolved V genes explain less than half of the discrepancy, and the remainder lacks a known reason. In this sample the table shows 120,000 or so clones, around 90% of which occur a single time. The ten largest clones capture roughly 2% of the sample. The sequencing sample was made of PBMCs. The receptors come from a woman aged 18-30 years in good health and CMV-seronegative.

The V gene is TRBV4-1, the J gene TRBJ2-7, with D perhaps matching TRBD2 (6 bases). CDR3 size: 14 residues. With 0 bases removed from V and 6 bases from J, the gap between germline ends came to 12 bases. The V gene's germline CDR1 is MGHRA and CDR2 YSYEKL. This CDR3 reads CASSQEGLLGEQYF. DNA of the CDR3: TGCGCCAGCAGCCAAGAGGGACTTCTGGGCGAGCAGTACTTC.

The rearrangement links TRBV6-5 to TRBJ2-5; perhaps TRBD2 as D (6 bases). Trimming stripped 6 bases from V and 13 bases from J, with 21 bases between. This CDR3 has 13 amino acids. In germline, CDR1 is MNHEY, CDR2 SVGAGI. DNA for the CDR3: TGTGCCAGCAGCCGCGGGACGGGTCCTTCGAGGTACTTC. It specifies CASSRGTGPSRYF.

V and J are TRBV21-1 and TRBJ2-7; the table's D gene call, TRBD2, was not cross checked with the DNA. TRBV21-1 is a pseudogene locus. The CDR3 covers 15 residues. The CDR3 bases are TGTGCCAGCAGCAAGGCAGGAGGCTGGACCTACGAGCAGTACTTC. The encoded protein is CASSKAGGWTYEQYF.

The chain has TRBV7-2 and TRBJ2-7; TRBD1 matches at 8 bases. Unmatched junction bases numbered 5, after V lost 0 bases and J lost 4 bases. CDR1 and CDR2 from the germline V gene are SGHTA and FQGNSA. This CDR3 region has 15 residues. CDR3 DNA: TGTGCCAGCAGCTTAGCGGCAGGGGGCGAGTACGAGCAGTACTTC. Translation: CASSLAAGGEYEQYF.

This clone occurred once. This chain connects TRBV27 to TRBJ1-1, with D possibly being TRBD1 (6 bases). The germline V and J ends were trimmed by 5 bases and 1 base, with 14 bases remaining between them. From germline, CDR1 is MNHEY and CDR2 SMNVEV (reference sequence). The CDR3 runs 15 residues. Written as DNA, the CDR3 is TGTGCCAGCAGTCCCCAGACAGGAAGGAACACTGAAGCTTTCTTT. Translated, it gives CASSPQTGRNTEAFF.

V gene TRBV18 combines with J gene TRBJ2-7, with TRBD2 as a possible D gene (5 bases). The germline V and J ends were trimmed by 2 bases and 6 bases, with 11 bases remaining between them. The CDR3 loop spans 13 amino acids. The germline V gene has CDR1 KGHSH and CDR2 LQKENI. The CDR3 DNA reads as TGTGCCAGCTCACCAGCCTTAGAGGGCGAGCAGTACTTC. Protein sequence: CASSPALEGEQYF.

V usage is TRBV4-2 and J usage is TRBJ2-5, with a weak D call TRBD2 (6 bases). Germline lookup yields CDR1 LGHNA and CDR2 YNFKEQ. The CDR3 has 15 amino acids. Between the trimmed V and J ends, which lost 1 base and 9 bases, there was a span of 18 bases. Here the CDR3 reads CASSQGDRDSEAQYF. Written as DNA, the CDR3 is TGTGCCAGCAGCCAAGGGGACCGGGACTCGGAGGCCCAGTACTTC.

The rearrangement links TRBV11-2 to TRBJ1-2; perhaps TRBD1 as D (5 bases). Deletions cut 5 bases from V and 2 bases from J, with 9 bases between. The length of the CDR3 is 13 residues. CDR1 SGHAT and CDR2 FQNNGV come from the germline V gene. The CDR3 here is CASSPQGNYGYTF. CDR3 in DNA: TGTGCCAGCAGCCCCCAGGGAAACTATGGCTACACCTTC.

The chain has TRBV28 and TRBJ1-2, with D uncertain. V gave up 7 bases and J gave up 8 bases, with 17 bases separating them. The CDR3 sequence is 13 residues long. The germline V gene encodes CDR1 MDHEN and CDR2 SYDVKM. CDR3 nucleotides: TGTGCCAGCACTCCGGGGAGGGAATACGGCTACACCTTC. This translates into CASTPGREYGYTF.

This chain connects TRBV5-1 to TRBJ2-5, with 8 bases that match TRBD2. The CDR3 spans 16 residues. The germline CDR1 and CDR2 sequences are SGHRS and YFSETQ. V lost 1 base to trimming and J lost 3 bases; unmatched junction nucleotides: 8. As DNA, the CDR3 is TGCGCCAGCAGCTTGAGGTCGTCGGGGGGGAAAGAGACCCAGTACTTC. It yields the protein CASSLRSSGGKETQYF.

This chain joins TRBV6-5 and TRBJ2-5, with 7 bases identical to TRBD2. Germline trimming cut 6 bases from V and 3 bases from J; bases unmatched to any gene: 10. The CDR3 covers 15 residues. Germline V gene sequence: CDR1 MNHEY, CDR2 SVGAGI. CDR3 amino acids: CASRWEAGRKETQYF. The CDR3 DNA is TGTGCCAGCAGATGGGAAGCGGGGAGAAAAGAGACCCAGTACTTC.

A few counts support this clone. The V gene is TRBV2, the J gene TRBJ1-2, with D possibly TRBD1 on 5 matching bases. CDR1 and CDR2 (germline): SNHLY, FYNNEI. The CDR3 has 16 amino acids. Trimming left V 5 bases short and J 4 bases short, with 20 bases between. The CDR3 nucleotides are TGTGCCAGCAGTTACACTTTCGAGGGCGGGGGCTATGGCTACACCTTC. It translates to CASSYTFEGGGYGYTF.

The CDR3 loop reads CASSLGHPSTDTQYF. CDR3 nucleotide sequence: TGTGCCAGCAGCCTCGGACACCCTAGCACAGATACGCAGTATTTT. The rearrangement uses TRBV28 and TRBJ2-3; D perhaps matches TRBD1 (5 bases). V lost 6 bases and J lost 0, with 13 bases in between. Germline CDR1 reads MDHEN; CDR2 reads SYDVKM. This CDR3 has 15 amino acids.

The rearrangement joins TRBV5-6 to TRBJ1-2; possibly TRBD1 for D (6 bases). The CDR3 loop spans 14 amino acids. Trimming left V 4 bases short and J 0 bases short, with 10 bases between. Germline CDR1 and CDR2: SGHDT and YYEEEE. CDR3 sequence reads: CASSAGTPNYGYTF. The CDR3 region has the DNA TGTGCCAGCAGCGCCGGGACACCTAACTATGGCTACACCTTC.

This clone has ten or more counts. Different DNA sequences within this sample yield the same CDR3. V gene TRBV5-1 combines with J gene TRBJ2-6; perhaps TRBD1 as D (5 bases). V was trimmed by 0 bases and J by 0 bases, leaving 13 bases between them. Germline values: CDR1 SGHRS, CDR2 YFSETQ. The length of the CDR3 is 18 residues. CDR3 in amino acids: CASSLVTGPSSGANVLTF. In DNA, the CDR3 is TGCGCCAGCAGCTTGGTTACAGGCCCTAGCTCTGGGGCCAACGTCCTGACTTTC.

The V call is TRBV12-5, the J call TRBJ1-2; D possibly corresponds to TRBD1 (6 bases). V was clipped by 4 bases and J by 4 bases, with 19 bases between them. The CDR3 extends over 16 amino acids. Per germline, CDR1 LGHNT and CDR2 FRNRAP. The CDR3 coding sequence is TGTGCTAGTGGTTCCCCGGCCCCAGGACAGCTCTATGGCTACACCTTC. Its translation: CASGSPAPGQLYGYTF. Full variable domain (outside the CDR3, taken from reference TRBV12-5 and TRBJ1-2): DARVTQTPRHKVTEMGQEVTMRCQPILGHNTVFWYRQTMMQGLELLAYFRNRAPLDDSGMPKDRFSAEMPDATLATLKIQPSEPRDSAVYFCASGSPAPGQLYGYTFGSGTRLTVV.

The chain employs TRBV6-5 and TRBJ1-2, with D perhaps TRBD1 (6 bases). V dropped 10 bases and J dropped 0 bases, with 9 bases sitting between them. The CDR3 covers 12 residues. From germline, CDR1 is MNHEY and CDR2 SVGAGI. In DNA form, the CDR3 reads TGTGCCACTGGACAGCCTAACTATGGCTACACCTTC. It encodes CATGQPNYGYTF.

This chain uses TRBV15 with TRBJ1-5; TRBD1 might be the D (5 bases). Germline V gene data show CDR1 as LNHNV and CDR2 as YYDKDF (reference sequence). The V gene lost 1 base and the J gene lost 6 bases, with 10 bases spanning the gap. There are 14 residues in the CDR3. The chain's CDR3 is CATSRGGGFQPQHF. CDR3 nucleotide sequence: TGTGCCACCAGCAGAGGGGGGGGGTTTCAGCCCCAGCATTTT.

In this sample, this clone turned up once. The chain couples TRBV28 to TRBJ1-5; 9 bases agree with TRBD1. With V trimmed by 5 bases and J by 5 bases, 7 bases remained unmatched. Germline V gene lookup returns CDR1 MDHEN and CDR2 SYDVKM. CDR3 size: 15 residues. The CDR3 DNA is TGTGCCAGCAGTACCGGACAGGGGAGGGATCAGCCCCAGCATTTT. It encodes CASSTGQGRDQPQHF.

This chain links TRBV6-6 with TRBJ2-1; the D gene is possibly TRBD1 (6 bases). CDR1 MNHNY and CDR2 SVGAGI come from the germline V gene (reference sequence). The CDR3 runs to 14 residues. Trimming pared 6 bases from V and 3 bases from J, leaving 12 bases between. Here the CDR3 DNA reads TGTGCCAGCAGCGGACAGATGAACTACAATGAGCAGTTCTTC. It is translated as CASSGQMNYNEQFF.

This clone was counted a few times. This chain connects TRBV7-3 to TRBJ1-6, with D tentatively TRBD1 (6 bases). Germline CDR1 is SGHTA and CDR2 is FQGTGA. V lost 4 bases, J lost 10 bases, and 14 bases lay in between. The CDR3 extends over 14 amino acids. The CDR3 bases are TGTGCCAGCAGCTCACAGGGTAACGGATCACCCCTCCACTTT. Residues: CASSSQGNGSPLHF.

This rearrangement joins TRBV5-1 to TRBJ2-5; weak D call: TRBD1 (5 bases). The germline V gene encodes CDR1 SGHRS and CDR2 YFSETQ. V was trimmed by 5 bases and J by 1 base, leaving 9 bases between them. The CDR3 runs 13 residues. Here the CDR3 DNA reads TGCGCCAGCAGTCACGACAGCCAAGAGACCCAGTACTTC. Protein: CASSHDSQETQYF.

J is TRBJ2-1 and V is TRBV5-1; no firm D call. V was pared by 3 bases and J by 8 bases, with 12 bases between. CDR1 and CDR2 from the germline V gene are SGHRS and YFSETQ. The length of the CDR3 is 13 residues. CDR3 residues: CASSSPAVHEQFF. In DNA, the CDR3 is TGCGCCAGCAGCTCGCCGGCGGTGCATGAGCAGTTCTTC. Supplemented by reference TRBV5-1 and TRBJ2-1, the full variable domain reads KAGVTQTPRYLIKTRGQQVTLSCSPISGHRSVSWYQQTPGQGLQFLFEYFSETQRNKGNFPGRFSGRQFSNSRSEMNVSTLELGDSALYLCASSSPAVHEQFFGPGTRLTVL.